This TCR beta chain was profiled in a study of cytomegalovirus exposure and HLA in healthy donors. Overall study: There were 70 million to 95 million unique TCRs (from HLA-typed donors) in an early data release. The study's findings and limits: Rare TCR sequences predominated, though certain public TCRs were found in many donors. The study recorded 150 to 200 TCR beta chains that were cytomegalovirus-associated.

Trimming cost V 7 bases and J 7 bases; bases outside gene matches: 7. Germline V gene lookup returns CDR1 LNHDA and CDR2 SQIVND (reference sequence). CDR3 length equals 14 residues. The PCR used 60 Vbeta and 13 Jbeta primers. The repertoire was sequenced with immunoSEQ multiplex PCR; TCRdb's copy has only in-frame clones and lacks some. The repertoire holds around 150,000 clones, with approximately 79% as singletons. Concerning this clone: Its antigen is currently unknown.

Input material: PBMCs. The receptor was isolated from a man between 40 and 49 years old in good health and CMV-seropositive. The chain carries TRBV19 and TRBJ2-1, with 10 nucleotides matching TRBD2. CDR3 residues: CASTQLAGRNEQFF. The CDR3 nucleotides are TGTGCCAGTACCCAACTAGCGGGAAGGAATGAGCAGTTCTTC.